This T cell receptor beta chain was profiled in a study of cytomegalovirus exposure and HLA in healthy donors. Study-level points and caveats: The investigators catalogued 164 TCR beta chains as cytomegalovirus-associated. Most CMV-associated TCR beta chains were later found to appear HLA-restricted. In an earlier analysis, in around 590 donors, most V segments appeared productive either ~90% or ~30% of the time.

The PCR made use of 60 Vbeta and 13 Jbeta primers. Libraries were prepared by immunoSEQ multiplex PCR; TCRdb keeps only in-frame clonotypes and omits some of them. The sample contains approximately 190,000 clones, about 90% of which appear only once. As concerns this clone: Antigen unknown.

Trimming cost V 1 base and J 6 bases, with 10 bases left between them. The CDR3 has 13 amino acids. The germline gives CDR1 LNHDA, CDR2 SQIVND (reference sequence). The sequenced sample consisted of PBMCs. The TCR sequence derives from a man under 40 in good health and CMV-seronegative. The genes are TRBV19 and TRBJ2-7, with D perhaps TRBD2 (6 bases). The CDR3 nucleotides read TGTGCCAGTAGTATAGGGGAGGCGGCCGAGCAGTACTTC. As protein: CASSIGEAAEQYF.